Listed here are 24 T cell receptor beta chains from one sample, sequenced in a study of identical twins' blood T cells. TCRdb itself ran the 5' RACE reads through MiXCR, one entry per CDR3 protein. The sample lists around 380,000 distinct CDR3 sequences; roughly 31% were seen once. Sequencing input: PBMCs. All receptors come from a woman between 18 and 55 years old in good health.

This clonotype appeared many times. The chain is built from TRBV6-2 or TRBV6-3 and TRBJ2-7; TRBD1 matches 10 bases. Germline V gives CDR1 MNHEY, CDR2 SVGEGT. The CDR3 sequence is 16 residues long. The J segment lost 4 bases and the V segment lost 0 bases, leaving 6 bases of the junction unmatched. The CDR3 DNA follows: TGTGCCAGCAGTTACTCCAGCCGGGACAGGGGATACGAGCAGTACTTC. As protein: CASSYSSRDRGYEQYF.

This chain links TRBV13 with TRBJ2-7, with D unresolved. V shed 8 bases and J shed 2 bases, with 13 bases lying between them. The CDR3 consists of 13 residues. Germline CDR1 reads PRHDT; CDR2 reads FYEKMQ (reference sequence). The CDR3 DNA is TGTGCCAGCGGCGAAATGGGTGCCTACGAGCAGTACTTC. Protein product: CASGEMGAYEQYF. Variable domain in full (rest from reference TRBV13 and TRBJ2-7): AAGVIQSPRHLIKEKRETATLKCYPIPRHDTVYWYQQGPGQDPQFLISFYEKMQSDKGSIPDRFSAQQFSDYHSELNMSSLELGDSALYFCASGEMGAYEQYFGPGTRLTVT.

In this sample, this clonotype turned up a few times. The chain couples TRBV12-3 or TRBV12-4 to TRBJ1-1, with D uncertain. This CDR3 has 14 residues. Trimming took 2 bases from V and 5 from J, leaving 12 bases between them. The CDR3 nucleotides are TGTGCCAGCAGTTTAAGCTTAGTGGCAACTGAAGCTTTCTTT. It yields the protein CASSLSLVATEAFF.

The chain couples TRBV4-1 to TRBJ2-1, with D possibly TRBD2 on 6 matching bases. Germline V gene data show CDR1 as MGHRA and CDR2 as YSYEKL. The V and J ends lost 1 base and 2 bases respectively, with 15 bases between them. The CDR3 consists of 17 residues. The CDR3 loop is CASSQVRGAWPYNEQFF. CDR3 DNA sequence: TGCGCCAGCAGCCAAGTTCGCGGGGCTTGGCCCTACAATGAGCAGTTCTTC.

CDR3 bases: TGTGCTAGTGGTTCCGGGACAGGGCCTGAAAAACTGTTTTTT. This translates into CASGSGTGPEKLFF. The V gene is TRBV12-5, the J gene TRBJ1-4, with 9 bases fitting TRBD1. Unmatched junction bases numbered 4, after V lost 4 bases and J lost 7 bases. CDR1 and CDR2 from the germline V gene are LGHNT and FRNRAP. The CDR3 is 14 residues long.

The chain carries TRBV7-9 and TRBJ1-5, with D tentatively TRBD1 (5 bases). The germline V gene has CDR1 SEHNR and CDR2 FQNEAQ (reference sequence). The germline V and J ends were trimmed by 1 base and 9 bases, with 10 bases remaining between them. The CDR3 is 13 amino acids. CDR3 in DNA: TGTGCCAGCAGCTTAGAGGGGATGGGGCCCCAGCATTTT. This translates into CASSLEGMGPQHF.

There are a few counts of this clonotype. The gene calls are TRBV10-3 and TRBJ2-7, with D uncertain. This CDR3 spans 15 amino acids. The germline V gene encodes CDR1 ENHRY and CDR2 SYGVKD. V lost 0 bases to trimming and J lost 0 bases, with 9 bases between them. The CDR3 DNA follows: TGTGCCATCAGTGAGTCCGGGTCCCACTCCTACGAGCAGTACTTC. Amino acid sequence: CAISESGSHSYEQYF.

This clonotype was found many times. As DNA, the CDR3 is TGTGCCACGAAGACAGACCTCTTTTTAACCTTC. Its protein product is CATKTDLFLTF. The J gene is TRBJ1-2, the V gene TRBV12-3 or TRBV12-4; a possible D gene is TRBD1 (5 bases). V was cut by 10 bases and J by 14 bases, with 20 bases left in between. This CDR3 has 11 residues.

This clonotype occurred many times. The CDR3 coding sequence is TGTGCCAGCAGCTTAACAGGGTTTGGCTACACCTTC. This gives the protein CASSLTGFGYTF. The chain recombines TRBV7-9 with TRBJ1-2, with a tentative D call TRBD1 (6 bases). V was pared by 2 bases and J by 7 bases, with 8 bases between. Germline values: CDR1 SEHNR, CDR2 FQNEAQ (reference sequence). CDR3 size: 12 residues.

The chain recombines TRBV11-2 with TRBJ2-1; D unclear. Germline V gene sequence: CDR1 SGHAT, CDR2 FQNNGV. The ends were cut back, 5 bases at V and 0 bases at J, with 8 bases in the middle. The CDR3 is made up of 14 amino acids. CDR3 residues: CASSQTYSYNEQFF. Written as DNA, the CDR3 is TGTGCCAGCAGCCAGACATACTCCTACAATGAGCAGTTCTTC.

This clonotype was counted many times. The chain links TRBV29-1 to TRBJ2-7; D is undetermined. Between the trimmed V and J ends, which lost 3 bases and 4 bases, there was a span of 7 bases. The germline V gene encodes CDR1 SQVTM and CDR2 ANQGSEA. The CDR3 is made up of 11 amino acids. The CDR3 DNA sequence: TGCAGCGTTGAGGGTTGGTACGAGCAGTACTTC. Its protein is CSVEGWYEQYF.

This clonotype was recorded a few times. Here the CDR3 DNA reads TGCAGTGCACGATCGTACAGGGGGCCTACTGAAGCTTTCTTT. This gives the protein CSARSYRGPTEAFF. This sequence joins TRBV20-1 and TRBJ1-1; 9 positions agree with TRBD1. V was clipped by 6 bases and J by 5 bases; unmatched bases: 10. This CDR3 is 14 amino acids long. The V gene's germline CDR1 is DFQATT and CDR2 SNEGSKA (reference sequence).

The chain carries TRBV19 and TRBJ2-7, with 8 bases matching TRBD2. Germline CDR1 LNHDA, CDR2 SQIVND (reference sequence). The CDR3 runs 15 residues. Germline trimming cut 10 bases from V and 5 bases from J; bases unmatched to any gene: 16. DNA for the CDR3: TGTGCCACCAAGGCGGGTAGCGGGAATAGTAACGAGCAGTACTTC. Amino acids: CATKAGSGNSNEQYF.

This clonotype was seen once. V and J are TRBV2 and TRBJ1-3; no reliable D call. Trimming left V 6 bases short and J 5 bases short, with 23 bases between. CDR1 and CDR2 from the germline V gene are SNHLY and FYNNEI. The CDR3 spans 17 residues. Written as DNA, the CDR3 is TGTGCCAGCAGCGAATCAGTCCGACCAGGATCTAGAAACACCATATATTTT. Translation gives CASSESVRPGSRNTIYF.

The CDR3 region has the DNA TGTGCCAGCAGCGGAGCGGGAGGGTTCTCCTACGAGCAGTACTTC. This codes for CASSGAGGFSYEQYF. The chain combines TRBV9 with TRBJ2-7; 10 nucleotides match TRBD2. The trim removed 3 bases at V and 0 bases at J, leaving 3 bases unmatched. This CDR3 has 15 amino acids. CDR1 and CDR2 (germline): SGDLS, YYNGEE.

The chain carries TRBV11-2 and TRBJ1-4; no definite D call. Per germline, CDR1 SGHAT and CDR2 FQNNGV. The CDR3 is made up of 15 amino acids. V lost 4 bases to trimming and J lost 4 bases, with 13 bases between them. The CDR3 bases are TGTGCCAGCAGCTCCCAGGCACAGATTAATGAAAAACTGTTTTTT. As protein: CASSSQAQINEKLFF.

CDR3: CASSYSMTDPYGYTF. In DNA, the CDR3 is TGTGCCAGCAGTTACTCGATGACCGATCCCTATGGCTACACCTTC. The chain employs TRBV6-5 and TRBJ1-2; D is unresolved. Trimming shortened V by 0 bases and J by 4 bases, and 12 bases separated the two germline ends. The germline gives CDR1 MNHEY, CDR2 SVGAGI. This CDR3 is 15 amino acids long.

The sample holds many counts of this clonotype. The chain couples TRBV20-1 to TRBJ2-3; 7 nucleotides line up with TRBD1. The trim removed 7 bases at V and 5 bases at J, leaving 9 bases unmatched. CDR3 length: 13 amino acids. Germline CDR1 reads DFQATT; CDR2 reads SNEGSKA (reference sequence). The DNA of the CDR3 is TGCAGTGTGAGGGCCAGGGGGATAGATACGCAGTATTTT. This gives the protein CSVRARGIDTQYF.

The chain couples TRBV10-3 to TRBJ1-5, with a tentative D call TRBD1 (5 bases). The CDR3 is made up of 13 amino acids. V was trimmed by 3 bases and J by 6 bases, leaving 9 bases between them. Germline lookup yields CDR1 ENHRY and CDR2 SYGVKD. Here the CDR3 reads CAISDMQGQPQHF. The CDR3 DNA sequence: TGTGCCATCAGTGACATGCAGGGTCAGCCCCAGCATTTT.

V is TRBV18 and J is TRBJ2-1, with TRBD2 identical over 7 bases. Germline V gene lookup returns CDR1 KGHSH and CDR2 LQKENI. The CDR3 is made up of 15 amino acids. V shed 3 bases and J 3 bases; nucleotides not matched to a gene: 5. CDR3 nucleotides: TGTGCCAGCTCACCCCAAGCGGGAATCTACAATGAGCAGTTCTTC. Encoded protein: CASSPQAGIYNEQFF.

The chain is built from TRBV5-1 and TRBJ2-1; TRBD1 agrees at 7 bases. This CDR3 comprises 15 residues. V gave up 4 bases and J gave up 2 bases; unmatched junction bases: 6. From germline, CDR1 is SGHRS and CDR2 YFSETQ. CDR3 DNA sequence: TGCGCCAGCAGCCTGGACAGGAGCGCCTACAATGAGCAGTTCTTC. It is translated as CASSLDRSAYNEQFF.

This clonotype was recorded a few times. The V and J genes are TRBV29-1 and TRBJ2-7; unclear D gene. The germline CDR1 and CDR2 sequences are SQVTM and ANQGSEA. V lost 5 bases and J lost 7, with 15 bases in between. CDR3 length: 12 amino acids. The CDR3 nucleotides read TGCAGCGTTCTTCCGACCGATGGGGAGCAGTACTTC. Protein product: CSVLPTDGEQYF.

This clonotype has a handful of counts. This rearrangement joins TRBV30 to TRBJ2-2; no clear D gene. The CDR3 runs to 10 residues. Germline V CDR1 and CDR2: GTSNPN, SVGIG (reference sequence). V was cut by 3 bases and J by 8 bases, with 4 bases left in between. CDR3 sequence (DNA): TGTGCCTGGAGCTCGGGGGAGCTGTTTTTT. Translation gives CAWSSGELFF.

The chain is built from TRBV6-2 or TRBV6-3 and TRBJ2-1, with 8 bases fitting TRBD2. The V gene's germline CDR1 is MNHEY and CDR2 SVGEGT. J lost 4 bases, V lost 0 bases, and 8 bases had no gene match. The CDR3 covers 17 residues. Here the CDR3 reads CASSYSNPGGLYNEQFF. In nucleotides, the CDR3 is TGTGCCAGCAGTTACTCGAATCCGGGGGGGCTGTACAATGAGCAGTTCTTC.